What follows are 27 T cell receptor beta chains derived from one specimen sequenced in a study of cytomegalovirus exposure and HLA in healthy donors. The PCR contained 60 Vbeta and 13 Jbeta primers. The assay was immunoSEQ multiplex PCR, and TCRdb's table has in-frame clones only and misses some. The sample holds 200,000 or so clones. The sample taken for sequencing was PBMCs. These receptor sequences come from a boy younger than 18 in good health and CMV-seronegative.

V gene TRBV2 combines with J gene TRBJ1-5; TRBD1 might be the D (5 bases). The V end was cut by 5 bases, the J end by 0 bases, with 8 bases between. The CDR3 sequence is 14 residues long. Looked up from germline, CDR1 is SNHLY and CDR2 is FYNNEI. The DNA for the CDR3 is TGTGCCAGCAGTTACAGGTATAGCAATCAGCCCCAGCATTTT. This sequence encodes CASSYRYSNQPQHF.

The V call is TRBV10-3, the J call TRBJ2-3, with 9 bases that match TRBD2. The germline V gene encodes CDR1 ENHRY and CDR2 SYGVKD. The CDR3 runs 17 residues. Unmatched junction bases numbered 8, after V lost 3 bases and J lost 1 base. CDR3: CAISDTRSSGGTDTQYF. DNA for the CDR3: TGTGCCATCAGTGATACTAGGTCTAGCGGGGGCACAGATACGCAGTATTTT.

The chain is built from TRBV7-3 and TRBJ1-1; tentatively, D is TRBD1 (5 bases). This CDR3 is built from 13 residues. CDR1 is SGHTA, CDR2 FQGTGA, per germline. With 3 bases removed from V and 3 bases from J, the gap between germline ends came to 8 bases. CDR3 bases: TGTGCCAGCAGCTTCCAGGGCGACACTGAAGCTTTCTTT. It codes for CASSFQGDTEAFF.

This chain connects TRBV5-1 to TRBJ2-5, with 9 bases identical to TRBD2. The V and J ends lost 7 bases and 2 bases, in that order; junction bases with no gene match: 6. The V gene's germline CDR1 is SGHRS and CDR2 YFSETQ. This CDR3 has 14 residues. CDR3 sequence reads: CASRRAGGQETQYF. The CDR3 region has the DNA TGCGCCAGCCGCCGAGCGGGGGGTCAAGAGACCCAGTACTTC. Full variable domain (missing parts from reference TRBV5-1 and TRBJ2-5): KAGVTQTPRYLIKTRGQQVTLSCSPISGHRSVSWYQQTPGQGLQFLFEYFSETQRNKGNFPGRFSGRQFSNSRSEMNVSTLELGDSALYLCASRRAGGQETQYFGPGTRLLVL.

V is TRBV9 and J is TRBJ2-6; no firm D call. This CDR3 has 16 amino acids. CDR1 and CDR2 from the germline V gene are SGDLS and YYNGEE. Trimming took off 4 bases at V and 0 bases at J, with 11 bases between the two ends. The CDR3 DNA reads as TGTGCCAGCAGCCCCGATGACACCTCTGGGGCCAACGTCCTGACTTTC. It is translated as CASSPDDTSGANVLTF.

The chain joins TRBV29-1 to TRBJ2-7; D is undetermined. Germline V gives CDR1 SQVTM, CDR2 ANQGSEA. The germline V and J ends were trimmed by 1 base and 0 bases, with 13 bases remaining between them. This CDR3 has 15 residues. CDR3 amino acids: CSVEGVGLSSYEQYF. CDR3 DNA: TGCAGCGTTGAAGGAGTGGGCTTGAGCTCCTACGAGCAGTACTTC.

This chain uses TRBV25-1 with TRBJ2-5, with TRBD2 matching 7 bases. Germline V CDR1 and CDR2: MGHDK, SYGVNS. The trim removed 3 bases at V and 3 bases at J, leaving 7 bases unmatched. The CDR3 spans 15 residues. The CDR3: CASSDPRDYKETQYF. In nucleotides, the CDR3 is TGTGCCAGCAGTGACCCACGGGACTATAAAGAGACCCAGTACTTC.

The rearrangement links TRBV27 to TRBJ2-3; D is unclear. Trimming took off 0 bases at V and 10 bases at J, with 11 bases between the two ends. Looked up from germline, CDR1 is MNHEY and CDR2 is SMNVEV (reference sequence). This CDR3 contains 13 residues. The chain's CDR3 is CASSLSFRYAQYF. The CDR3, as DNA: TGTGCCAGCAGTTTATCTTTCAGATATGCGCAGTATTTT.

The chain couples TRBV11-2 to TRBJ2-3, with D uncertain. V lost 3 bases to trimming and J lost 5 bases, with 3 bases between them. The CDR3 runs to 11 residues. The V gene's germline CDR1 is SGHAT and CDR2 FQNNGV. CDR3 sequence (DNA): TGTGCCAGCAGCTTCGGAGATACGCAGTATTTT. This translates into CASSFGDTQYF.

This chain joins TRBV7-6 and TRBJ2-1; no clear D. Germline V gene sequence: CDR1 SGHVS, CDR2 FNYEAQ. V lost 5 bases and J 7 bases, leaving 6 bases between the germline ends. CDR3 length equals 11 residues. The CDR3 DNA reads as TGTGCCAGCAGCGCCCGGAATGAGCAGTTCTTC. Its translation: CASSARNEQFF.

V is TRBV9 and J is TRBJ2-7; 8 nucleotides line up with TRBD2. CDR1 is SGDLS, CDR2 YYNGEE, per germline. V was clipped by 4 bases and J by 4 bases; unmatched bases: 4. The CDR3 runs to 13 residues. The CDR3 reads CASSPGGEYEQYF. CDR3 nucleotides: TGTGCCAGCAGCCCGGGGGGGGAGTACGAGCAGTACTTC.

V gene TRBV4-3 combines with J gene TRBJ2-1; 12 bases match TRBD1. CDR1 and CDR2 (germline): LGHNA, YSLEER. This CDR3 spans 21 amino acids. Trimming at V came to 4 bases and at J to 4 bases, leaving 20 bases not matched to a gene. CDR3 in DNA: TGCGCCAGCAGCCGGTCAACTGGGACAGGGGGCGCCCGTTTACTTTACAATGAGCAGTTCTTC. Translating it yields CASSRSTGTGGARLLYNEQFF.

This chain connects TRBV7-8 to TRBJ2-1, with a possible D match to TRBD2 (6 bases). Germline CDR1 and CDR2: SGHVS and FQNEAQ. The V end lost 1 base, the J end lost 4 bases, and 11 bases lay between the germline ends. The CDR3 is 15 residues long. Written as DNA, the CDR3 is TGTGCCAGCAGCTTAGACGGGGGAACATACAATGAGCAGTTCTTC. Its translation is CASSLDGGTYNEQFF.

V gene TRBV5-1 combines with J gene TRBJ2-1, with a tentative D call TRBD1 (7 bases). The ends were cut back, 3 bases at V and 9 bases at J, with 13 bases in the middle. CDR3 length: 13 amino acids. CDR1 and CDR2 (germline): SGHRS, YFSETQ. Written as DNA, the CDR3 is TGCGCCAGCAGCTACGCAGGGGGAGGTGAGCAGTTCTTC. The encoded protein is CASSYAGGGEQFF.

J is TRBJ2-3 and V is TRBV5-1; no firm D call. The germline V gene has CDR1 SGHRS and CDR2 YFSETQ. Between the trimmed V and J ends, which lost 5 bases and 2 bases, there was a span of 9 bases. CDR3 length: 13 amino acids. The DNA of the CDR3 is TGCGCCAGCAGTCCGGTGCCCACAGATACGCAGTATTTT. Amino acid sequence: CASSPVPTDTQYF.

The rearrangement uses TRBV5-1 and TRBJ2-5; 9 nucleotides match TRBD1. The J call is uncertain, as TRBJ2-7 better fits the DNA end. The germline gives CDR1 SGHRS, CDR2 YFSETQ. CDR3 length: 14 amino acids. CDR3: CASRGTGTTYEQYF. The CDR3 DNA sequence: TGCGCCAGCAGGGGGACAGGGACAACCTACGAGCAGTACTTC.

The V call is TRBV11-2, the J call TRBJ2-3, with 8 nucleotides matching TRBD2. This CDR3 region has 18 residues. Germline trimming cut 3 bases from V and 2 bases from J; bases unmatched to any gene: 13. The V gene's germline CDR1 is SGHAT and CDR2 FQNNGV. In nucleotides, the CDR3 is TGTGCCAGCAGCTTCTCCCCCATTAGCGGGGCCTACACAGATACGCAGTATTTT. This sequence encodes CASSFSPISGAYTDTQYF.

The chain uses TRBV10-3 and TRBJ2-5; 14 nucleotides agree with TRBD2. CDR3 length: 16 residues. Germline values: CDR1 ENHRY, CDR2 SYGVKD. Germline trimming cut 6 bases from V and 1 base from J; bases unmatched to any gene: 4. The CDR3 loop reads CAIREGLAGGQETQYF. The CDR3 coding sequence is TGTGCCATCAGGGAAGGACTAGCGGGGGGCCAAGAGACCCAGTACTTC.

This chain links TRBV7-9 with TRBJ1-2; the D gene is possibly TRBD1 (5 bases). The germline CDR1 and CDR2 sequences are SEHNR and FQNEAQ (reference sequence). Trimming took off 3 bases at V and 7 bases at J, with 9 bases between the two ends. The CDR3 sequence is 12 residues long. The CDR3 reads CASSFARAGYTF. CDR3 DNA: TGTGCCAGCAGCTTTGCCAGGGCTGGCTACACCTTC.

The chain couples TRBV27 to TRBJ2-7; TRBD1 matches at 9 bases. The germline V gene has CDR1 MNHEY and CDR2 SMNVEV (reference sequence). V was clipped by 3 bases and J by 1 base; unmatched bases: 1. The CDR3 totals 14 residues. For the CDR3, the DNA is TGTGCCAGCAGTTTTGGACAGGGGTCCTACGAGCAGTACTTC. Translation: CASSFGQGSYEQYF.

The rearrangement joins TRBV19 to TRBJ1-1; TRBD1 aligns across 7 bases. There are 12 residues in the CDR3. CDR1 is LNHDA and CDR2 is SQIVND in the germline V gene (reference sequence). J lost 8 bases, V lost 6 bases, and 6 bases had no gene match. This CDR3 is CASSGTVLEAFF. The CDR3 DNA is TGTGCCAGTAGCGGGACAGTTTTAGAAGCTTTCTTT.

The chain recombines TRBV10-3 with TRBJ2-3, with 9 bases lining up with TRBD2. Germline CDR1 reads ENHRY; CDR2 reads SYGVKD. Unmatched junction bases numbered 14, after V lost 3 bases and J lost 1 base. CDR3 size: 19 residues. The CDR3 region is CAISDPSAGGLIRTDTQYF. Written as DNA, the CDR3 is TGTGCCATCAGTGACCCCTCAGCGGGGGGACTTATCCGCACAGATACGCAGTATTTT.

The CDR3 protein is CASSSDRFTEAFF. The CDR3 nucleotides are TGTGCCAGCAGCTCAGACAGGTTCACTGAAGCTTTCTTT. The chain joins TRBV7-2 to TRBJ1-1, with D tentatively TRBD1 (6 bases). The V and J ends lost 4 bases and 4 bases respectively, with 10 bases between them. Germline V gene sequence: CDR1 SGHTA, CDR2 FQGNSA. The CDR3 is made up of 13 amino acids.

V is TRBV6-5 and J is TRBJ2-1, with 8 bases that match TRBD1. The V gene's germline CDR1 is MNHEY and CDR2 SVGAGI. The ends lost 6 bases at V and 7 bases at J; junction bases unmatched: 8. The CDR3 covers 14 residues. Written as DNA, the CDR3 is TGTGCCAGCAGACAGGGGGGCGCGGGTAATGAGCAGTTCTTC. Translating it yields CASRQGGAGNEQFF.

This chain joins TRBV4-1 and TRBJ2-3; D perhaps matches TRBD1 (7 bases). The CDR3 extends over 17 amino acids. Trimming cost V 0 bases and J 4 bases, with 17 bases left between them. Germline V gene sequence: CDR1 MGHRA, CDR2 YSYEKL. Here the CDR3 DNA reads TGCGCCAGCAGCCAAGAGGTGTCCAGGGGGGTAGCAGATACGCAGTATTTT. It specifies CASSQEVSRGVADTQYF.

This sequence joins TRBV5-3 and TRBJ2-3; D is undetermined. TRBV5-3 falls under the ORF class, with uncertain function. The CDR3 is 17 residues long. Trimming pared 1 base from V and 0 bases from J, leaving 15 bases between. The CDR3 DNA follows: TGTGCCAGAAGCTTGTGCCACTCGAGAACTAGCACAGATACGCAGTATTTT. It translates to CARSLCHSRTSTDTQYF.

The CDR3 DNA reads TGTGCCAGCAGCCCCCAGACAGGGGCTGGCTACACCTTC. Amino acids: CASSPQTGAGYTF. The chain carries TRBV14 and TRBJ1-2, with 8 nucleotides matching TRBD1. Germline trimming cut 4 bases from V and 7 bases from J; bases unmatched to any gene: 5. CDR1 is SGHDN and CDR2 is FVKESK in the germline V gene. This CDR3 comprises 13 residues.